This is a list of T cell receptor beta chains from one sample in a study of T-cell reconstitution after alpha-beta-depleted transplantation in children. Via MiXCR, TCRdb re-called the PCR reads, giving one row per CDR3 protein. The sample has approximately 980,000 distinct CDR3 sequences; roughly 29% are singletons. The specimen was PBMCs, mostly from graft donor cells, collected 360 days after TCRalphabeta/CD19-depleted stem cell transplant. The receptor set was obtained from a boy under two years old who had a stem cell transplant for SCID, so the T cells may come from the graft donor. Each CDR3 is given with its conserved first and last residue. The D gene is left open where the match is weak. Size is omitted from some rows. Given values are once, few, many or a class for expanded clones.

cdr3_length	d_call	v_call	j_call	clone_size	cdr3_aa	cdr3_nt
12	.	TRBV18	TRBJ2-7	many	CASSPGAYEQYF	TGTGCCAGCAGCCCCGGGGCCTACGAGCAGTACTTC
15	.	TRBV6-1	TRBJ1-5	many	CASNPGQGLNQPQHF	TGTGCCAGCAATCCCGGGCAGGGGTTAAATCAGCCCCAGCATTTT
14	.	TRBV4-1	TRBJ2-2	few	CASSQVLGPGELFF	TGCGCCAGCAGCCAAGTTCTGGGGCCCGGGGAGCTGTTTTTT
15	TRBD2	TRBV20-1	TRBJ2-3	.	CSARGLAGGLDTQYF	TGCAGTGCTAGAGGGCTAGCGGGGGGACTGGATACGCAGTATTTT
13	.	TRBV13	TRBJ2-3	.	CASSSSTMTPQYF	TGTGCCAGCAGCTCAAGTACGATGACTCCTCAGTATTTT
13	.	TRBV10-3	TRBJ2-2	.	CAISELNTGELFF	TGTGCCATCAGTGAACTGAACACCGGGGAGCTGTTTTTT
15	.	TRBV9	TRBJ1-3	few	CASSPVGNSGNTIYF	TGTGCCAGCAGCCCTGTCGGGAACTCTGGAAACACCATATATTTT
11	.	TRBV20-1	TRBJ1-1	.	CSAEFGAEAFF	TGCAGTGCCGAGTTTGGGGCTGAAGCTTTCTTT
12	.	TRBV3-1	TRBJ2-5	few	CASSQAPSTQYF	TGTGCCAGCAGCCAAGCCCCATCGACCCAGTACTTC
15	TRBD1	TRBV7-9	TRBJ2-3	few	CASSYRQGGTDTQYF	TGTGCCAGCAGCTACCGACAGGGGGGCACAGATACGCAGTATTTT
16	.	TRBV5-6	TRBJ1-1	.	CASSSAGRDFNTEAFF	TGTGCCAGCAGCTCCGCCGGAAGGGATTTTAACACTGAAGCTTTCTTT